The 5 T cell receptor beta chains given below trace back to one sample, sequenced in a study of early T cells in non-severe SARS-CoV-2 infection (dated by TCRdb to the early 2020s). The library was made by 5' RACE. The data were produced on a NextSeq 500. TCRdb reran the public reads through fastp at Q25 and MiXCR, keeping productive beta chains. Rows are combined by CDR3 protein, so each entry shows the most common genes and DNA. In this sample the table shows 45,000 to 50,000 distinct CDR3 sequences, about 6.5% of which occur a single time. The ten largest clones capture 2.8% of the sample. The material was whole blood, obtained at baseline. The receptors were sampled from an adult who was a healthcare worker with PCR-confirmed SARS-CoV-2 infection or an uninfected control (not recorded which).

This clonotype was counted at least ten times. The CDR3 region is CASSLEGQGKAEAFF. As DNA, the CDR3 is TGCGCCAGCAGCTTGGAGGGACAGGGTAAAGCTGAAGCTTTCTTT. The genes are TRBV5-1 and TRBJ1-1; 9 nucleotides match TRBD1. This CDR3 region has 15 residues. The V gene's germline CDR1 is SGHRS and CDR2 YFSETQ. Trimming took 0 bases from V and 6 from J; bases not matched to a gene: 6.

This clonotype was counted ten times or more. The V gene is TRBV28, the J gene TRBJ2-7; TRBD2 agrees at 8 bases. The CDR3 runs to 15 residues. The junction had 2 bases not matched to a gene; V was cut back by 1 base and J by 0 bases. In germline, CDR1 is MDHEN, CDR2 SYDVKM. The CDR3 loop reads CASSLSGGSSYEQYF. The CDR3 bases are TGTGCCAGCAGTTTATCGGGAGGGAGCTCCTACGAGCAGTACTTC.

This clonotype was recorded once. The chain joins TRBV25-1 to TRBJ2-7; D might be TRBD1 (5 bases). The V end was cut by 3 bases, the J end by 6 bases, with 15 bases between. CDR1 MGHDK and CDR2 SYGVNS come from the germline V gene. The CDR3 runs to 14 residues. This CDR3 is CASSDVAGRAEQYF. The CDR3 nucleotides are TGTGCCAGCAGTGATGTGGCAGGGCGAGCCGAGCAGTACTTC.

This clonotype was picked up many times. This chain links TRBV29-1 with TRBJ1-1; TRBD1 aligns across 11 bases. V shed 4 bases and J 4 bases; nucleotides not matched to a gene: 2. CDR3 length equals 13 residues. Germline V gives CDR1 SQVTM, CDR2 ANQGSEA. The CDR3: CSVAGTGGTEAFF. In DNA, the CDR3 is TGCAGCGTTGCCGGGACAGGGGGCACTGAAGCTTTCTTT.

This clonotype occurred a few times. The chain couples TRBV7-2 to TRBJ2-3, with TRBD2 matching 7 bases. The CDR3 consists of 16 residues. Trimming cost V 6 bases and J 0 bases; bases outside gene matches: 9. Germline V gives CDR1 SGHTA, CDR2 FQGNSA. The DNA for the CDR3 is TGTGCCAGCAGACTGCAGACTAGCCAGAGCACAGATACGCAGTATTTT. Translating it yields CASRLQTSQSTDTQYF.